Each of the 6 T cell receptor beta chains below was sequenced from the same sample in a study of blood T cell repertoires in COVID-19. Only in-frame clones appear in the TCRdb table, and some are missing; sequencing was by immunoSEQ multiplex PCR. This table has 200,000 to 250,000 clones, 70% to 85% appearing once. Sequencing input: PBMCs or T cells enriched from blood (not recorded which). The receptors derive from a man aged 35-49 years who had recovered from COVID-19.

The genes are TRBV30 and TRBJ1-1; possibly TRBD1 for D (6 bases). The CDR3 is 14 amino acids. Trimming pared 0 bases from V and 3 bases from J, leaving 11 bases between. The V gene's germline CDR1 is GTSNPN and CDR2 SVGIG (reference sequence). The CDR3 spells CAWSVGGSHTEAFF. CDR3 in DNA: TGTGCCTGGAGTGTAGGGGGATCCCACACTGAAGCTTTCTTT. Full variable domain (remainder filled in from reference TRBV30 and TRBJ1-1): SQTIHQWPATLVQPVGSPLSLECTVEGTSNPNLYWYRQAAGRGLQLLFYSVGIGQISSEVPQNLSASRPQDRQFILSSKKLLLSDSGFYLCAWSVGGSHTEAFFGQGTRLTVV.

This sequence joins TRBV2 and TRBJ1-5; no definite D call. Per germline, CDR1 SNHLY and CDR2 FYNNEI. V lost 5 bases and J lost 0, with 5 bases in between. This CDR3 contains 13 residues. The chain's CDR3 is CASSSYSNQPQHF. DNA for the CDR3: TGTGCCAGCAGTTCCTATAGCAATCAGCCCCAGCATTTT. The variable domain in full, completed from reference TRBV2 and TRBJ1-5, reads EPEVTQTPSHQVTQMGQEVILRCVPISNHLYFYWYRQILGQKVEFLVSFYNNEISEKSEIFDDQFSVERPDGSNFTLKIRSTKLEDSAMYFCASSSYSNQPQHFGDGTRLSIL.

The rearrangement links TRBV3-1 (or the pseudogene TRBV3-2) to TRBJ2-7, with D maybe TRBD2 (5 bases). This CDR3 is built from 14 residues. The V end lost 1 base, the J end lost 2 bases, and 9 bases lay between the germline ends. From germline, CDR1 is LGHDT and CDR2 YNNKEL (reference sequence). CDR3 nucleotide sequence: TGTGCCAGCAGCCAAGGGAGGCAGACCTACGAGCAGTACTTC. Translation: CASSQGRQTYEQYF.

This clone was observed a few times. The rearrangement uses TRBV5-1 and TRBJ2-2; 9 nucleotides match TRBD1. Germline CDR1 is SGHRS and CDR2 is YFSETQ. Unmatched junction bases numbered 5, after V lost 1 base and J lost 1 base. The CDR3 is made up of 17 amino acids. The CDR3 DNA is TGCGCCAGCAGCTTGTCCCCGGGACAGGGGAACACCGGGGAGCTGTTTTTT. Translation: CASSLSPGQGNTGELFF.

This clone appeared once. The genes are TRBV19 and TRBJ2-7; TRBD1 matches at 7 bases. CDR1 and CDR2 (germline): LNHDA, SQIVND (reference sequence). The CDR3 covers 14 residues. Unmatched junction bases numbered 9, after V lost 8 bases and J lost 2 bases. The CDR3 nucleotides are TGTGCCAGTGCGCGACAGGGACCCCCCTACGAGCAGTACTTC. Translating it yields CASARQGPPYEQYF.

Turning to this clone: Compared with germline, one end of the junction differs, possibly owing to a read error. The chain joins TRBV6-1 to TRBJ1-2; 10 positions agree with TRBD1. CDR3 length equals 15 residues. CDR1 and CDR2 from the germline V gene are MNHNS and SASEGT. The CDR3 here is CASREDRGLAGGYTF. The DNA of the CDR3 is TGTGCCAGCAGAGAAGACAGGGGGCTGGCGGGGGGCTACACCTTC.